Here is one T cell receptor beta chain with its context. As handled by the study authors: Using reference gene primer amplification, nucleated cell counts were estimated. Only in-frame clones appear in the TCRdb table, and some are missing; sequencing was by immunoSEQ multiplex PCR. V and J calls and clone size are those listed in that table; D and trimming were worked out from the DNA. Here the sample spans roughly 120,000 clones, approximately 87% being singletons. These data come from a study of blood T cell repertoires in COVID-19. The wider study: From T cells, B-cell-depleted T cells, or PBMCs came the material, which was cDNA or gDNA.

Trimming cost V 0 bases and J 3 bases, with 12 bases left between them. Germline V CDR1 and CDR2: LGHDT, YNNKEL (reference sequence). The CDR3 consists of 16 residues. The sequencing sample was made of peripheral blood. The gene calls are TRBV3-1 (or the pseudogene TRBV3-2) and TRBJ2-4; D perhaps matches TRBD2 (6 bases). The clonotype originates from a man younger than 45 with acute or convalescent COVID-19. CDR3 sequence: CASSQDRLGGKNIQYF. CDR3 bases: TGTGCCAGCAGCCAAGATCGATTGGGGGGCAAAAACATTCAGTACTTC.